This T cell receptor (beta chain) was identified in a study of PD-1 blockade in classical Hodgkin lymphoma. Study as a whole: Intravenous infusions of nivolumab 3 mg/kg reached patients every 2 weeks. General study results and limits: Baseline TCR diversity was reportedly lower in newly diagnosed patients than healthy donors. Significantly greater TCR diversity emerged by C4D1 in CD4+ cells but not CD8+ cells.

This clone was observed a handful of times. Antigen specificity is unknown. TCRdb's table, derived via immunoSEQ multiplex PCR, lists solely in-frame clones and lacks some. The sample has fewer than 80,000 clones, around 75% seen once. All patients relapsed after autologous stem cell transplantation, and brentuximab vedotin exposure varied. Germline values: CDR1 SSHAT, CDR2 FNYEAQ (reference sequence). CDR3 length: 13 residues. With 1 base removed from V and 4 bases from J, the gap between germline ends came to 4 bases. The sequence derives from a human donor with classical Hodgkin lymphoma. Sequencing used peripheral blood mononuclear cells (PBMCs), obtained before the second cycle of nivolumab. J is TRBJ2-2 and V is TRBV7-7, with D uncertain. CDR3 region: CASSLDLTGELFF. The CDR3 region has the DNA TGTGCCAGCAGCTTAGATCTCACCGGGGAGCTGTTTTTT.